Reported below is one T cell receptor (beta chain). Its antigen remains unknown. This sample is part of a study of cytomegalovirus exposure and HLA in healthy donors. About the research overall: The 95 to 150 validation repertoires used a platform that matched the one used for the 500 to 700 first-cohort repertoires, as a later analysis reported. Study outcomes and limitations: One later analysis, an examination of the roughly 130 validation repertoires, found that first-cohort TCR clusters tended to co-occur in them.

This table comes from immunoSEQ multiplex PCR, and its TCRdb copy is limited to in-frame clones, with some not included. The sample lists tens of thousands of clones, 85% to 95% occurring once. Germline assignment: CDR1 SGHVS and CDR2 FQNEAQ. The CDR3 runs 17 residues. The V segment lost 3 bases and the J segment 2 bases; nucleotides outside the gene matches: 9. V gene TRBV7-8 combines with J gene TRBJ2-3; 9 bases line up with TRBD1. The clonotype comes from a man aged 18 to 30 in good health and CMV-seronegative. The source material was PBMCs. DNA for the CDR3: TGTGCCAGCAGCTTTAGGGGTTGGGACAGGGACACAGATACGCAGTATTTT. Its translation: CASSFRGWDRDTDTQYF.